The next 14 T cell receptor beta chains were all read from a single sample in a study of Graves' ophthalmopathy and Graves' hyperthyroidism. Amplifying from RNA transcripts, the study obtained TCR beta CDR3 regions. HTBI primers served in a first-round RT-PCR, which a second-round multiplex PCR followed. In TCRdb, the multiplex PCR reads were re-called with MiXCR into one record per CDR3 protein. The sample records about 700,000 distinct CDR3 sequences, roughly 39% being singletons. The sequenced material came from peripheral blood. These receptors were taken from an adult man with Graves' ophthalmopathy.

About this clonotype itself: Because the CDR3's place on the DNA is in doubt, the DNA is left out and the CDR3 is given as listed by TCRdb. The chain recombines TRBV10-3 with TRBJ1-1. Germline loops: CDR1 ENHRY, CDR2 SYGVKD. 16 amino acids form the CDR3, both terminal residues included. The CDR3 sequence is CAICSARFQLNTEAFF.

This clonotype was counted ten times or more. The chain couples TRBV9 to TRBJ1-1, with D possibly matching TRBD1 (5 bases). Trimming cost V 4 bases and J 1 base, with 8 bases left between them. CDR3 length: 13 amino acids. Germline V CDR1 and CDR2: SGDLS, YYNGEE. Here the CDR3 DNA reads TGTGCCAGCAGCACGACAGCGAACACTGAAGCTTTCTTT. Translated: CASSTTANTEAFF.

This clonotype was seen repeatedly, ten times or more. This sequence joins TRBV10-3 and TRBJ1-1; D is ambiguous. CDR1 is ENHRY, CDR2 SYGVKD, per germline. The ends were cut back, 0 bases at V and 4 bases at J, with 6 bases in the middle. The CDR3 runs 13 residues. The CDR3 DNA reads as TGTGCCATCAGTGAGTCTGGGAGCACTGAAGCTTTCTTT. This encodes CAISESGSTEAFF.

This clonotype was picked up many times. The CDR3 DNA reads as TGCGCCAGCACCCCGGGGGTAGCCGGTGGCTACACCTTC. Residues: CASTPGVAGGYTF. This chain connects TRBV5-1 to TRBJ1-2; TRBD1 might be the D (5 bases). V shed 6 bases and J shed 7 bases, with 16 bases lying between them. Germline values: CDR1 SGHRS, CDR2 YFSETQ. CDR3 length: 13 residues.

This clonotype was seen ten or more times. J is TRBJ2-7 and V is TRBV7-2; D is possibly TRBD1 (6 bases). The CDR3 covers 12 residues. V gave up 6 bases and J gave up 2 bases, with 8 bases separating them. Germline assignment: CDR1 SGHTA and CDR2 FQGNSA. DNA of the CDR3: TGTGCCAGCAGGCAGGGGACCTACGAGCAGTACTTC. This encodes CASRQGTYEQYF.

This chain joins TRBV7-2 and TRBJ2-4, with D possibly being TRBD1 (6 bases). Trimming cost V 3 bases and J 5 bases, with 8 bases left between them. Germline V lookup: CDR1 SGHTA, CDR2 FQGNSA. The CDR3 length is 13 residues. DNA for the CDR3: TGTGCCAGCAGCTTTGCAGGGGAAAACATTCAGTACTTC. It is translated as CASSFAGENIQYF.

The chain links TRBV10-3 to TRBJ2-2, with 10 bases fitting TRBD2. CDR3 size: 14 residues. J was trimmed by 6 bases and V by 7 bases; bases with no gene match: 5. In germline, CDR1 is ENHRY, CDR2 SYGVKD. This CDR3 is CAIKQREGSGELFF. Here the CDR3 DNA reads TGTGCCATCAAACAGCGGGAGGGTTCCGGGGAGCTGTTTTTT.

Remarks on this clonotype: A much larger clone is a single base away; this may be a read error. A read error is likely, as this CDR3 ends without the conserved phenylalanine or tryptophan. This chain connects TRBV20-1 to TRBJ2-5; TRBD1 matches 10 bases. Trimming removed 5 bases from V and 5 bases from J; junction bases left unmatched: 8. The length of the CDR3 is 14 residues. The germline V gene has CDR1 DFQATT and CDR2 SNEGSKA (reference sequence). The CDR3: CSAPTGTGAETQYL. For the CDR3, the DNA is TGCAGTGCTCCGACCGGGACAGGGGCGGAGACCCAGTACCTC.

The rearrangement links TRBV30 to TRBJ1-1, with D possibly being TRBD1 (5 bases). Germline-derived CDR1 and CDR2 are GTSNPN and SVGIG (reference sequence). Deletions cut 3 bases from V and 1 base from J, with 9 bases between. The CDR3 sequence is 13 residues long. The CDR3 spells CAWRGLGNTEAFF. The CDR3 nucleotides read TGTGCCTGGAGGGGACTTGGGAACACTGAAGCTTTCTTT.

The V call is TRBV2, the J call TRBJ1-5, with a possible D match to TRBD1 (5 bases). From germline, CDR1 is SNHLY and CDR2 FYNNEI. The CDR3 runs 16 residues. Trimming pared 5 bases from V and 0 bases from J, leaving 14 bases between. The CDR3 protein is CASSIRRQNSNQPQHF. CDR3 in DNA: TGTGCCAGCAGTATCCGAAGACAGAATAGCAATCAGCCCCAGCATTTT.

This clonotype was detected many times. CDR3 protein: CAGPNTGADEQYF. The CDR3 DNA is TGTGCCGGTCCCAATACAGGGGCCGACGAGCAGTACTTC. The J gene is TRBJ2-7, the V gene TRBV7-9; 7 bases fit TRBD1. V lost 11 bases to trimming and J lost 5 bases; unmatched junction nucleotides: 12. Per the germline V gene, CDR1 is SEHNR and CDR2 is FQNEAQ (reference sequence). The CDR3 is 13 amino acids.

The CDR3 region is CAISESRGTGDEQYF. In DNA, the CDR3 is TGTGCCATCAGTGAGTCGCGAGGGACAGGGGACGAGCAGTACTTC. The chain uses TRBV10-3 and TRBJ2-7; 10 bases fit TRBD1. The length of the CDR3 is 15 residues. Trimming cost V 0 bases and J 5 bases; bases outside gene matches: 4. Germline CDR1 and CDR2: ENHRY and SYGVKD.

At least ten counts were recorded for this clonotype. The V and J genes are TRBV20-1 and TRBJ1-5; D gene unclear. Germline CDR1 is DFQATT and CDR2 is SNEGSKA (reference sequence). The CDR3 has 15 residues. V lost 0 bases to trimming and J lost 6 bases, with 15 bases between them. As DNA, the CDR3 is TGCAGTGCTAGAGATGAGTCCGGGGATAGTCAGCCCCAGCATTTT. Its translation: CSARDESGDSQPQHF.

This chain links TRBV5-1 with TRBJ2-7, with 7 bases identical to TRBD1. The CDR3 has 16 residues. Trimming at V came to 4 bases and at J to 0 bases, leaving 10 bases not matched to a gene. Germline V lookup: CDR1 SGHRS, CDR2 YFSETQ. This chain's CDR3 is CASSPRAGTASYEQYF. As DNA, the CDR3 is TGCGCCAGCAGCCCTCGCGCCGGGACAGCCTCCTACGAGCAGTACTTC.